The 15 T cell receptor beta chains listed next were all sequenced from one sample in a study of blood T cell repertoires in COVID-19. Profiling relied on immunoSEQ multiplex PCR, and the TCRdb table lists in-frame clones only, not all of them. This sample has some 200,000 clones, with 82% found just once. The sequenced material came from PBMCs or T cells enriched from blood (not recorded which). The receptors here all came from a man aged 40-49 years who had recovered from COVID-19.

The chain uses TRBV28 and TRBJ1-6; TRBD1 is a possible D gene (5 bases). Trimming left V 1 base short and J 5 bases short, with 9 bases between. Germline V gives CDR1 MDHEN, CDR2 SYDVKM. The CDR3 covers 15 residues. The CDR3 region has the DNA TGTGCCAGCAGTTTATCGCAGGGAAATAATTCACCCCTCCACTTT. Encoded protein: CASSLSQGNNSPLHF.

The CDR3 DNA is TGTGCCAGCAGCTCGAGGACTAGCGCTTACACCGGGGAGCTGTTTTTT. This encodes CASSSRTSAYTGELFF. The chain uses TRBV7-8 and TRBJ2-2; 9 bases are a match to TRBD2. Germline CDR1 SGHVS, CDR2 FQNEAQ. Trimming removed 4 bases from V and 3 bases from J; junction bases left unmatched: 6. This CDR3 comprises 16 residues.

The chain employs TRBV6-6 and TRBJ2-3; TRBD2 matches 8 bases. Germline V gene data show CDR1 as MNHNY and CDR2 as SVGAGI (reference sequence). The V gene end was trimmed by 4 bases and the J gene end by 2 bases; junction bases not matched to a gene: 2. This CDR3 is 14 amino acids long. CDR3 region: CASSFGLATDTQYF. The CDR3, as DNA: TGTGCCAGCAGTTTTGGACTAGCCACAGATACGCAGTATTTT.

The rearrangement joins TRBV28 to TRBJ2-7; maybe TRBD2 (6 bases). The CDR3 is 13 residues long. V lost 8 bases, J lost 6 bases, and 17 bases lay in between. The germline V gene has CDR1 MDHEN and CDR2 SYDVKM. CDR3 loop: CASGDRGLLEQYF. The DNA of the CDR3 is TGTGCCAGCGGGGACCGGGGACTCCTCGAGCAGTACTTC. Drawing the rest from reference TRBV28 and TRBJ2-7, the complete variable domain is DVKVTQSSRYLVKRTGEKVFLECVQDMDHENMFWYRQDPGLGLRLIYFSYDVKMKEKGDIPEGYSVSREKKERFSLILESASTNQTSMYLCASGDRGLLEQYFGPGTRLTVT.

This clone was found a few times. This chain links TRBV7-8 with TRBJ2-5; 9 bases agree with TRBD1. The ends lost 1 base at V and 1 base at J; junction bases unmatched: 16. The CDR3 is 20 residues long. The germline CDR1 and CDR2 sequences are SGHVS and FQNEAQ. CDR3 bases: TGTGCCAGCAGCTTAGTAGACAGGGGGTCAATGGGAAGTTCCCAAGAGACCCAGTACTTC. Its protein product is CASSLVDRGSMGSSQETQYF.

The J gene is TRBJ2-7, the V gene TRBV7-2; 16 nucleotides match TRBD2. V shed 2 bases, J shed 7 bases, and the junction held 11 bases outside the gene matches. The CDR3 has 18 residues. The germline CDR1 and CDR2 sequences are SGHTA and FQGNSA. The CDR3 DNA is TGTGCCAGCAGCTTAATCCGAACGGGACTAGCGGGAGGGTATGAGCAGTACTTC. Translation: CASSLIRTGLAGGYEQYF.

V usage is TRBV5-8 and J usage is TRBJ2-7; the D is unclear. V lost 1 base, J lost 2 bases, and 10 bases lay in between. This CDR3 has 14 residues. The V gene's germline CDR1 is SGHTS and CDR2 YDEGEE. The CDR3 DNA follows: TGTGCCAGCAGCTTGCGCCCAGGAACCTACGAGCAGTACTTC. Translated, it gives CASSLRPGTYEQYF.

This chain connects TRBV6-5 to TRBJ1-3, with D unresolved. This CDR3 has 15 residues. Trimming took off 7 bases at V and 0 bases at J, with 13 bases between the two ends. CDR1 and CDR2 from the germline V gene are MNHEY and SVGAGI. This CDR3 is CASKQFGDSGNTIYF. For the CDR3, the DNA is TGTGCCAGCAAGCAGTTCGGGGACTCTGGAAACACCATATATTTT.

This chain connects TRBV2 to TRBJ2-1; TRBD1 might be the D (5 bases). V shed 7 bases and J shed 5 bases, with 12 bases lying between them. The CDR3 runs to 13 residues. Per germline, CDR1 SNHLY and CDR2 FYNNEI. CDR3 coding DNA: TGTGCCAGCAAACAGGAGATAAACAATGAGCAGTTCTTC. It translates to CASKQEINNEQFF.

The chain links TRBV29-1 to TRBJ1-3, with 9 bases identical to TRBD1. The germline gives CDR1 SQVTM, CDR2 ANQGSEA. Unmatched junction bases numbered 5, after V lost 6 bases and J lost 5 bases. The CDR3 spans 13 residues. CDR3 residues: CSVETGGRNTIYF. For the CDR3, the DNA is TGCAGCGTCGAGACAGGGGGACGAAACACCATATATTTT. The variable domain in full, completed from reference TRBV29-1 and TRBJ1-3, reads SAVISQKPSRDICQRGTSLTIQCQVDSQVTMMFWYRQQPGQSLTLIATANQGSEATYESGFVIDKFPISRPNLTFSTLTVSNMSPEDSSIYLCSVETGGRNTIYFGEGSWLTVV.

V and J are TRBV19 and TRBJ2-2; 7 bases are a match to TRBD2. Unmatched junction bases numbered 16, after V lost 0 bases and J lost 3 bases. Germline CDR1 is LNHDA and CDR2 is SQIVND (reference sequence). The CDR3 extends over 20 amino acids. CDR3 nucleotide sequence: TGTGCCAGTAGTATAGATCAAAGCCGCGCTAGCGGTAGCCACACCGGGGAGCTGTTTTTT. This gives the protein CASSIDQSRASGSHTGELFF. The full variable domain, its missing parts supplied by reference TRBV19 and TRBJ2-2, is DGGITQSPKYLFRKEGQNVTLSCEQNLNHDAMYWYRQDPGQGLRLIYYSQIVNDFQKGDIAEGYSVSREKKESFPLTVTSAQKNPTAFYLCASSIDQSRASGSHTGELFFGEGSRLTVL.

The CDR3, as DNA: TGTGCCACCAGCAGAGATCTGGGCTCATCGATCAAAGATACGCAGTATTTT. Translated, it gives CATSRDLGSSIKDTQYF. The chain employs TRBV15 and TRBJ2-3; D unclear. This CDR3 has 17 amino acids. From germline, CDR1 is LNHNV and CDR2 YYDKDF (reference sequence). V was clipped by 0 bases and J by 5 bases, with 18 bases between them.

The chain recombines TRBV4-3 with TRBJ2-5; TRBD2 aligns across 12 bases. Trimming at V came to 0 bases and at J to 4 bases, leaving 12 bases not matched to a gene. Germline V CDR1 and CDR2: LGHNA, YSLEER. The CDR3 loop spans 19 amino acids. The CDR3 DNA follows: TGCGCCAGCAGCCAAGATAAGTCTAGCGGGAGGGCCTGGGGAGAGACCCAGTACTTC. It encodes CASSQDKSSGRAWGETQYF.

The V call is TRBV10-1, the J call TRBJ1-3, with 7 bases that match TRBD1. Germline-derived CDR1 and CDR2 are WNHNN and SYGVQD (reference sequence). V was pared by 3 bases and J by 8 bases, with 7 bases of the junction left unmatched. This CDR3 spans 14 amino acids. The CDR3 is CASSDGTGEDTIYF. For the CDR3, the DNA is TGCGCCAGCAGTGACGGAACAGGGGAGGACACCATATATTTT.

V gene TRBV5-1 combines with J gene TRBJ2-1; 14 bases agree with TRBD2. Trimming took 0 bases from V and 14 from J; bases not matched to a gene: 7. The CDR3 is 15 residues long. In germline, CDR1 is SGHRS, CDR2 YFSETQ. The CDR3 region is CASSLGLAGGTSEFF. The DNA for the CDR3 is TGCGCCAGCAGCTTGGGACTAGCGGGAGGGACGTCGGAGTTCTTC.